This entry lists 16 T cell receptor beta chains sequenced from one sample in a study of blood T cells in healthy people across ages. The second PCR ran about 6 to 12 cycles with a sample-barcoded 5' primer and J-beta primers. MiXCR was run by TCRdb on the 5' RACE reads, yielding one entry per CDR3 protein. The profile shows hundreds of thousands of distinct CDR3 sequences, nearly 60% of them singletons. Sequenced: blood. These receptor sequences come from a young man in good health.

The J gene is TRBJ1-2, the V gene TRBV12-3 or TRBV12-4; D not certain. The CDR3 totals 13 residues. V was pared by 5 bases and J by 8 bases, with 15 bases between. The CDR3 is CASSATSTRGYTF. The CDR3 DNA reads TGTGCCAGCAGTGCGACCTCGACGCGGGGCTACACCTTC.

The genes are TRBV7-2 and TRBJ2-5, with a weak D call TRBD1 (5 bases). Gene TRBJ2-7 matches the end of the DNA better, so the J call may be wrong. This CDR3 is built from 15 residues. CDR1 and CDR2 from the germline V gene are SGHTA and FQGNSA. The CDR3 nucleotides are TGTGCCAGCAGCTTAAGGTTGGGGCAGAACTACGAGCAGTACTTC. It translates to CASSLRLGQNYEQYF.

This chain joins TRBV14 and TRBJ2-7; D might be TRBD2 (7 bases). This CDR3 contains 15 residues. The germline gives CDR1 SGHDN, CDR2 FVKESK. V was shortened by 1 base and J by 6 bases, with 16 bases between the two germline ends. The CDR3 DNA reads as TGTGCCAGCAGCCAAGTTTGGGGGGGCTACGTCGAGCAGTACTTC. Its translation: CASSQVWGGYVEQYF.

In DNA form, the CDR3 reads TGTGCCAGCAGCCAAGATGGCGGGAGAATGGGTCATGAGCAGTTCTTC. Amino acid sequence: CASSQDGGRMGHEQFF. The chain combines TRBV4-2 with TRBJ2-1, with 7 bases matching TRBD2. Trimming cost V 0 bases and J 8 bases; bases outside gene matches: 10. Germline CDR1 reads LGHNA; CDR2 reads YNFKEQ. The CDR3 extends over 16 amino acids.

This chain uses TRBV5-5 with TRBJ1-4; 9 nucleotides line up with TRBD1. The V gene end was trimmed by 5 bases and the J gene end by 4 bases; junction bases not matched to a gene: 12. CDR3 size: 17 residues. Germline values: CDR1 SGHKS, CDR2 YYEKEE (reference sequence). CDR3 residues: CASRAGTGLGVNEKLFF. The DNA of the CDR3 is TGTGCCAGCAGGGCCGGGACAGGGTTGGGGGTTAATGAAAAACTGTTTTTT.

The rearrangement uses TRBV29-1 and TRBJ2-1; 7 bases align to TRBD2. The V and J ends lost 6 bases and 7 bases, in that order; junction bases with no gene match: 6. The germline gives CDR1 SQVTM, CDR2 ANQGSEA. This CDR3 is 12 amino acids long. This CDR3 is CSVELALNEQFF. The CDR3 coding sequence is TGCAGCGTGGAACTAGCGTTGAATGAGCAGTTCTTC.

The chain combines TRBV3-1 with TRBJ2-3; 7 nucleotides align to TRBD2. CDR1 and CDR2 (germline): LGHDT, YNNKEL (reference sequence). V shed 1 base, J shed 2 bases, and the junction held 3 bases outside the gene matches. CDR3 size: 15 residues. CDR3 sequence reads: CASSQGGGNTDTQYF. CDR3 nucleotide sequence: TGTGCCAGCAGCCAAGGGGGAGGGAACACAGATACGCAGTATTTT.

This chain joins TRBV24-1 and TRBJ2-6; D not certain. Germline CDR1 reads KGHDR; CDR2 reads SFDVKD. The V end was cut by 3 bases, the J end by 2 bases, with 10 bases between. There are 16 residues in the CDR3. CDR3 region: CATSDPLGTGANVLTF. In nucleotides, the CDR3 is TGTGCCACCAGTGATCCTTTGGGGACTGGGGCCAACGTCCTGACTTTC.

The CDR3 is CASSLEAVVGNEQFF. DNA of the CDR3: TGTGCCAGCAGTTTGGAGGCGGTCGTGGGCAATGAGCAGTTCTTC. V and J are TRBV28 and TRBJ2-1, with D perhaps matching TRBD2 (5 bases). The germline V gene has CDR1 MDHEN and CDR2 SYDVKM. This CDR3 contains 15 residues. Trimming removed 3 bases at V and 6 bases at J, with 15 bases between.

The DNA for the CDR3 is TGTGCCACCAGTGACCCGAGCCTAGGGTCCTACAATGAGCAGTTCTTC. Translating gives CATSDPSLGSYNEQFF. The rearrangement uses TRBV24-1 and TRBJ2-1; no definite D call. Germline V gene sequence: CDR1 KGHDR, CDR2 SFDVKD. The V and J ends lost 4 bases and 1 base respectively, with 13 bases between them. The CDR3 consists of 16 residues.

V usage is TRBV4-2 and J usage is TRBJ2-1; D possibly corresponds to TRBD2 (5 bases). The CDR3 totals 14 residues. Trimming cost V 6 bases and J 9 bases, with 18 bases left between them. The germline gives CDR1 LGHNA, CDR2 YNFKEQ. The CDR3, as DNA: TGTGCCAGCAGACCAAGAGGGAGAAACGGTGAGCAGTTCTTC. Protein sequence: CASRPRGRNGEQFF.

The genes are TRBV3-1 and TRBJ2-5, with D perhaps matching TRBD2 (6 bases). The DNA end is a closer match to TRBJ2-7, so the J assignment may be wrong. CDR3 length: 11 residues. Germline V gene lookup returns CDR1 LGHDT and CDR2 YNNKEL (reference sequence). This chain's CDR3 is CASSQEGEQYF. As DNA, the CDR3 is TGTGCCAGCAGCCAGGAGGGCGAGCAGTACTTC.

V and J are TRBV4-2 and TRBJ2-7; D is possibly TRBD2 (7 bases). The DNA end favors TRBJ2-5, so the J call may be wrong. Germline V lookup: CDR1 LGHNA, CDR2 YNFKEQ. The CDR3 covers 17 residues. CDR3 residues: CASSQAKSGGVSETQYF. The CDR3 region has the DNA TGTGCCAGCAGCCAAGCCAAGTCGGGGGGCGTAAGTGAGACCCAGTACTTC.

The chain couples TRBV3-1 to TRBJ1-5, with D possibly being TRBD1 (6 bases). Trimming left V 4 bases short and J 0 bases short, with 10 bases between. Germline-derived CDR1 and CDR2 are LGHDT and YNNKEL (reference sequence). The CDR3 has 15 amino acids. In nucleotides, the CDR3 is TGTGCCAGCAGCCGCGGGACATTTAGCAATCAGCCCCAGCATTTT. It yields the protein CASSRGTFSNQPQHF.

This clonotype was counted at least ten times. The chain carries TRBV7-2 and TRBJ1-5; TRBD1 matches 8 bases. CDR3 length: 15 amino acids. Losses at the gene ends were 5 bases for V and 6 bases for J; bases not matched to a gene: 9. Looked up from germline, CDR1 is SGHTA and CDR2 is FQGNSA. This chain's CDR3 is CASSPTGDDVQPQHF. The CDR3 region has the DNA TGTGCCAGCAGCCCGACAGGGGATGATGTTCAGCCCCAGCATTTT.

V and J are TRBV20-1 and TRBJ2-7, with 15 bases fitting TRBD2. The J call could be wrong; TRBJ2-5 is a better fit for the DNA end. CDR3 length equals 15 residues. Germline CDR1 and CDR2: DFQATT and SNEGSKA (reference sequence). This chain's CDR3 is CSARTSGGAQETQYF. The CDR3 DNA reads TGCAGTGCCAGGACTAGCGGGGGGGCACAGGAGACCCAGTACTTC.